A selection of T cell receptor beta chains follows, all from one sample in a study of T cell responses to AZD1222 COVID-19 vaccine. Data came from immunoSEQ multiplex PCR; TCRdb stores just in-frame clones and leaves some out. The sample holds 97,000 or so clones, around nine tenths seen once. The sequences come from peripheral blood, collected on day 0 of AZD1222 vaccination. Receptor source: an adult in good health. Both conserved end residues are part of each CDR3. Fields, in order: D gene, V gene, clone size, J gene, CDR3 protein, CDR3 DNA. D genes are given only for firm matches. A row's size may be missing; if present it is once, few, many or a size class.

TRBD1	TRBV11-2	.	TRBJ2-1	CASSPDRVSHEQFF	TGTGCCAGCAGCCCTGACAGGGTCAGCCATGAGCAGTTCTTC
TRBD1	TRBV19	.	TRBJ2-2	CASRGRQGASGELFF	TGTGCCAGTAGGGGACGACAGGGGGCGAGCGGGGAGCTGTTTTTT
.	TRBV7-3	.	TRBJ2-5	CASSLGTQETQYF	TGTGCCAGCAGCTTAGGGACACAAGAGACCCAGTACTTC
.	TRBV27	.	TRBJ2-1	CASSLFLTSFNEQFF	TGTGCCAGCAGTTTATTTCTGACTAGTTTCAATGAGCAGTTCTTC
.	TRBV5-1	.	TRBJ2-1	CASSLVRLSSYNEQFF	TGCGCCAGCAGCTTGGTTCGATTGAGCTCCTACAATGAGCAGTTCTTC
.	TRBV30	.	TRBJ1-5	CAWSVDSNQPQHF	TGTGCCTGGAGTGTGGATAGCAATCAGCCCCAGCATTTT
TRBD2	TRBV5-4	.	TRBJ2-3	CASSKGTSGRTDTQYF	TGTGCCAGCAGCAAGGGGACTAGCGGCCGCACAGATACGCAGTATTTT
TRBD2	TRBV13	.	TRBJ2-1	CASSPRGLANGNEQFF	TGTGCCAGCAGCCCGAGGGGACTAGCCAACGGCAATGAGCAGTTCTTC
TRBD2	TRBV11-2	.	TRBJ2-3	CASSSQTSGATDTQYF	TGTGCCAGCAGCTCCCAGACTAGCGGGGCCACAGATACGCAGTATTTT
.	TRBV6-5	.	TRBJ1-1	CASSYSGGTSEAFF	TGTGCCAGCAGTTACTCTGGGGGGACAAGTGAAGCTTTCTTT
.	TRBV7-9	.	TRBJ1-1	CASSLARTDGAFF	TGTGCCAGCAGCTTAGCGCGGACGGACGGAGCTTTCTTT
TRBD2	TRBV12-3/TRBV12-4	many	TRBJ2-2	CASRLAVTGELFF	TGTGCCAGCCGGCTAGCGGTAACCGGGGAGCTGTTTTTT
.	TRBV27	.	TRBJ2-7	CASSHVYEQYF	TGTGCCAGCAGTCACGTTTACGAGCAGTACTTC
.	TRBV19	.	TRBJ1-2	CASRASVTRGVDYGYTF	TGTGCCAGTAGGGCGTCAGTGACCAGGGGTGTAGACTATGGCTACACCTTC
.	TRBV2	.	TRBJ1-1	CASIPHPGDTEAFF	TGTGCCAGCATCCCTCATCCCGGGGACACTGAAGCTTTCTTT
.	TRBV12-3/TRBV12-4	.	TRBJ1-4	CASSLGALEKLFF	TGTGCCAGCAGCCTGGGGGCACTTGAAAAACTGTTTTTT
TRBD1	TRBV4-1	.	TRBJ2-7	CASSPHPLRDRTYEQYF	TGCGCCAGCAGCCCCCACCCTCTCCGGGACAGAACCTACGAGCAGTACTTC
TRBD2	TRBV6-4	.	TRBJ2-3	CASSALAGDLDTQYF	TGTGCCAGCAGCGCACTAGCGGGAGATTTAGATACGCAGTATTTT
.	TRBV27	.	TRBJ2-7	CASSLRGSDEQYF	TGTGCCAGCAGTTTGAGGGGATCTGACGAGCAGTACTTC
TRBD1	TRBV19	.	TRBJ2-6	CASSVTGAGANVLTF	TGTGCCAGTAGTGTCACAGGGGCTGGGGCCAACGTCCTGACTTTC
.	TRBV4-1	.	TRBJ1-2	CASSQDPGDYGYTF	TGCGCCAGCAGCCAAGATCCGGGGGACTATGGCTACACCTTC
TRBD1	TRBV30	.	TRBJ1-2	CAWSAQGGSFYGYTF	TGTGCCTGGAGTGCACAGGGGGGTTCGTTCTATGGCTACACCTTC
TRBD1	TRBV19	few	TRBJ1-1	CASSTQGGTEAFF	TGTGCCAGTAGTACACAGGGGGGGACTGAAGCTTTCTTT
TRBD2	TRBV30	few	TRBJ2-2	CAWSVISGRAGAGELFF	TGTGCCTGGAGTGTAATTAGCGGGAGGGCTGGAGCCGGGGAGCTGTTTTTT
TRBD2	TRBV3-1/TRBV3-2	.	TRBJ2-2	CASSHRTGTSGRSNTGELFF	TGTGCCAGCAGCCACCGAACCGGGACTAGCGGGAGGTCCAACACCGGGGAGCTGTTTTTT
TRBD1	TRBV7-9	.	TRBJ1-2	CASRQGTYGYTF	TGTGCCAGCAGACAGGGGACCTATGGCTACACCTTC
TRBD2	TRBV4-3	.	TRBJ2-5	CASSQDLWRERGTQYF	TGCGCCAGCAGCCAAGATCTCTGGCGGGAGAGGGGGACCCAGTACTTC
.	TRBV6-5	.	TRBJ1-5	CASSYDSTNQPQHF	TGTGCCAGCAGTTACGATTCGACAAATCAGCCCCAGCATTTT
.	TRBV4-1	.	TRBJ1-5	CASSQESGYNNQPQHF	TGCGCCAGCAGCCAAGAATCGGGGTACAACAATCAGCCCCAGCATTTT
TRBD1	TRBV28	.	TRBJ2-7	CASSHPAGGVYEQYF	TGTGCCAGCAGCCACCCGGCAGGGGGCGTCTACGAGCAGTACTTC
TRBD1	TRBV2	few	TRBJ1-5	CATRDRDYQPQHF	TGTGCCACCAGAGACAGGGACTATCAGCCCCAGCATTTT
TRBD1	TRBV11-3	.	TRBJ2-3	CASSTGQGLSTDTQYF	TGTGCCAGCAGCACAGGACAGGGGCTCAGCACAGATACGCAGTATTTT
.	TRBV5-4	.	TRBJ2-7	CASSSLGSGSSYEQYF	TGTGCCAGCAGCTCCCTCGGTAGCGGAAGCTCCTACGAGCAGTACTTC